The sequence of this T cell receptor beta chain was determined in a study of cytomegalovirus exposure and HLA in healthy donors. Findings and caveats of the study: Diagnosis of cytomegalovirus status made by the classifier reportedly showed high specificity and sensitivity. The investigators catalogued 164 TCR beta chains as cytomegalovirus-associated.

Germline CDR1 reads LGHNA; CDR2 reads YSLEER. This CDR3 region has 16 residues. Trimming pared 0 bases from V and 1 base from J, leaving 13 bases between. Worth noting for this clone: The target antigen is unknown.

Some clones are missing from TCRdb's copy, which holds only in-frame ones; the method was immunoSEQ multiplex PCR. The sample has 90,000 to 130,000 clones, around 95% seen once; the top ten hold roughly 0.66%. This TCR derives from a woman aged 18-29 years in good health and CMV-seronegative. This sequence joins TRBV4-3 and TRBJ2-7; possibly TRBD1 for D (5 bases). The specimen sequenced was PBMCs. CDR3 coding DNA: TGCGCCAGCAGCCAAGACGTGGGAACAGGATCCTACGAGCAGTACTTC. Translation gives CASSQDVGTGSYEQYF.